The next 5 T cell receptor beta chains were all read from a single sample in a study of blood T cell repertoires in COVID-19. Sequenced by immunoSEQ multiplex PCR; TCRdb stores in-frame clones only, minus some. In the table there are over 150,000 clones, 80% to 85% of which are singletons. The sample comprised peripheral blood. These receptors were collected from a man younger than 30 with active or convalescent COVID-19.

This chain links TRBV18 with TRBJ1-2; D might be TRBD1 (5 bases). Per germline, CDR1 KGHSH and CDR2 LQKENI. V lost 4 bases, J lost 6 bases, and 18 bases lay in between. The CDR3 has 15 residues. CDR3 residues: CASSLRTGDGDGYTF. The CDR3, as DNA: TGTGCCAGCTCACTTCGGACGGGGGACGGGGATGGCTACACCTTC.

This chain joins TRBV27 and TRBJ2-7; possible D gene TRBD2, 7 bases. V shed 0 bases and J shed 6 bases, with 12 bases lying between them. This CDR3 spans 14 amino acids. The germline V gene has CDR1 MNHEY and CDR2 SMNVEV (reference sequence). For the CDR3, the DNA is TGTGCCAGCAGTTTATCGGGGGGGCAGGGCGAGCAGTACTTC. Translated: CASSLSGGQGEQYF.

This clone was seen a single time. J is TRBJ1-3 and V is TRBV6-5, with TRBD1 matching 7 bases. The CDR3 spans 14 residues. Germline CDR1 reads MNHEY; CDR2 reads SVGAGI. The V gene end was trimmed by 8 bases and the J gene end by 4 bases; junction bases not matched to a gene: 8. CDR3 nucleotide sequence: TGTGCCAGCCAAACAGGGGCAGCAGGAAACACCATATATTTT. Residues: CASQTGAAGNTIYF.

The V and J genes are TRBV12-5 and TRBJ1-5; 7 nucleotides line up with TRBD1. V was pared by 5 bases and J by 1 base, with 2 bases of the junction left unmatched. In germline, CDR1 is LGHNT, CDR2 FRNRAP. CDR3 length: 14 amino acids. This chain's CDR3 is CASGPTGSNQPQHF. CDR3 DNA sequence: TGTGCTAGTGGTCCGACAGGGAGCAATCAGCCCCAGCATTTT.

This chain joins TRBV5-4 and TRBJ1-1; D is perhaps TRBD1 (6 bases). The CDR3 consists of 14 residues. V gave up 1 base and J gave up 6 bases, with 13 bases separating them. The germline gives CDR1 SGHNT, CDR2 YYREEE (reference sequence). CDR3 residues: CASSLSGVGAEAFF. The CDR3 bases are TGTGCCAGCAGCTTGTCAGGGGTAGGTGCTGAAGCTTTCTTT.